The entry below gives a single T cell receptor (beta chain) sequence along with its context. Its cognate antigen is unknown. The data were taken from a study of T cell responses to AZD1222 COVID-19 vaccine. Findings of the study overall: Seropositive AZD1222 recipients at baseline numbered only five or six. Spike-specific TCR depth and breadth grew after two AZD1222 doses.

Clones were read by immunoSEQ multiplex PCR, and TCRdb kept only the in-frame ones, dropping some. Here the sample spans approximately 110,000 clones, about 92% being singletons. This TCR derives from an adult who received the AZD1222 COVID-19 vaccine. Source: peripheral blood, taken 28 days after the second AZD1222 dose.

The CDR3, as DNA: TGTGCCAGCAGCTTGGGCGGGATGAGCACAGATACGCAGTATTTT. The encoded protein is CASSLGGMSTDTQYF. J is TRBJ2-3 and V is TRBV5-4; a weak D match, TRBD2 (6 bases). Germline V gene lookup returns CDR1 SGHNT and CDR2 YYREEE (reference sequence). This CDR3 spans 15 amino acids. V was cut by 0 bases and J by 0 bases, with 8 bases left in between.